This T cell receptor (beta chain) is drawn from a study of vaccination and CD4 T cells after COVID-19. Turning to the study itself: By nasal swab PCR, the convalescent patients were SARS-CoV-2 positive, with 9 or 10 mild cases and one severe. Post-vaccine sampling followed dose two by a median about 72 days (range 14 to 241). Cultures that served as controls received a CEFX pool, an HIV-1 Nef pool, or no peptide.

This clonotype was seen a few times. Its antigen is currently unknown. V lost 0 bases and J 5 bases, leaving 10 bases between the germline ends. The CDR3 totals 14 residues. CDR1 is LNHDA and CDR2 is SQIVND in the germline V gene (reference sequence). The Oncomine TCR Beta short-read assay sequenced DNA from cultured CD4+ T cells. Using the QIAamp micro DNA kit, genomic DNA was extracted from the CD4+ T cells that had been cultured. From the PCR reads, TCRdb called clonotypes with MiXCR, one entry per CDR3 protein. The sample gives about 18,000 distinct CDR3 sequences, 55% of which show up once; 7.5% to 10% is in the top ten. Specified treatment: approximately 10-day PBMC culture with coronavirus spike peptide pools or control peptides (ViraFEST assay).

This clonotype was sampled from a human donor who had recovered from COVID-19. J is TRBJ1-1 and V is TRBV19; D is undetermined. The source material was CD4+ T cells from blood, cultured in vitro. CDR3 nucleotides: TGTGCCAGTAGTATAGATTCCATGTGGACTGAAGCTTTCTTT. Protein: CASSIDSMWTEAFF.